This T cell receptor (beta chain) comes out of a study of identical twins. Study results and limitations: Out-of-frame alpha sequences common to twins exhibited a surplus of low generation probability. Monozygotic twins shared more out-of-frame TCR alpha than recombination models predicted.

This clonotype has more than one count but fewer than ten. What it binds is unknown. The length of the CDR3 is 14 residues. Germline V gene lookup returns CDR1 LGHDT and CDR2 YNNKEL (reference sequence). Trimming pared 1 base from V and 12 bases from J, leaving 15 bases between. Addition of a universal primer site occurred through template switching, and cDNA carried unique molecular identifiers. TCRdb reanalysed the 5' RACE reads using MiXCR and keeps one entry per CDR3 protein. The sample contains about 240,000 distinct CDR3 sequences, about 12% of which appear only once. A further study also used this sample, focusing on yellow fever vaccine responses in identical twins. That study adds: Reportedly, twins showed a vaccine T cell response that looked partly convergent and partly personalized.

This receptor was identified in a woman between 18 and 30 years old in good health. Sequenced material: memory (CD45RO+) T cells sorted from blood. J is TRBJ2-2 and V is TRBV3-1; D ambiguous. CDR3 sequence: CASSQVLSRGQLFF. The CDR3 nucleotides are TGTGCCAGCAGCCAAGTTTTGTCGCGAGGTCAGCTGTTTTTT.